A selection of T cell receptor beta chains follows, all from one sample in a study of shared clonotypes between healthy human individuals. Using immunoSEQ multiplex PCR, the repertoire was profiled, and TCRdb retains in-frame clones only, with some absent. The sample has about 480,000 clones, less than 85% seen once; the top ten hold over 10%. What was sequenced was PBMCs. The receptors stem from a woman in her forties in good health. Some clones in this sample may be carry-over from other donors' samples. CDR3s include the opening cysteine and the closing phenylalanine or tryptophan. D genes are given only for firm matches. Size values are once, few and many counts, or a class for expanded clones, and some rows have none.

CDR3: CASSGNSGRAQYF
DNA: TGTGCCAGCAGCGGAAATAGCGGGAGAGCGCAGTATTTT
size: NA
V: TRBV7-2
J: TRBJ2-3
D: TRBD2

CDR3: CASSPRQGTGELFF
DNA: TGTGCCAGCAGCCCCCGCCAGGGGACCGGGGAGCTGTTTTTT
size: few
V: TRBV7-2
J: TRBJ2-2
D: NA

CDR3: CASSPPDSYGYTF
DNA: TGTGCCAGCTCACCGCCGGACAGTTATGGCTACACCTTC
size: few
V: TRBV18
J: TRBJ1-2
D: NA

CDR3: CASSLGQPRIGNTIYF
DNA: TGTGCCAGCAGTCTCGGACAGCCCAGGATAGGAAACACCATATATTTT
size: NA
V: TRBV5-4
J: TRBJ1-3
D: NA

CDR3: CASSSLAASYNEQFF
DNA: TGTGCCAGCAGCTCGCTAGCGGCTTCCTACAATGAGCAGTTCTTC
size: NA
V: TRBV7-2
J: TRBJ2-1
D: TRBD2

CDR3: CASSLDKYQETQYF
DNA: TGTGCCAGCAGCTTGGACAAATACCAAGAGACCCAGTACTTC
size: NA
V: TRBV5-4
J: TRBJ2-5
D: NA

CDR3: CAWSVGLAGGELFF
DNA: TGTGCCTGGAGTGTGGGGCTAGCGGGCGGGGAGCTGTTTTTT
size: NA
V: TRBV30
J: TRBJ2-2
D: TRBD2

CDR3: CATSRGGGTDEKLFF
DNA: TGTGCCACCAGCAGAGGGGGTGGAACAGATGAAAAACTGTTTTTT
size: few
V: TRBV15
J: TRBJ1-4
D: NA

CDR3: CASSPPTRAGGRFGETQYF
DNA: TGTGCCAGCAGCCCCCCGACTAGGGCGGGAGGGCGGTTTGGAGAGACCCAGTACTTC
size: NA
V: TRBV7-9
J: TRBJ2-5
D: TRBD2

CDR3: CASSPTASGGESRELFF
DNA: TGTGCCAGCAGTCCTACCGCATCAGGGGGCGAAAGTCGGGAGCTGTTTTTT
size: NA
V: TRBV6-4
J: TRBJ2-2
D: TRBD1

CDR3: CASSLALAGNNEQFF
DNA: TGTGCTAGCAGCTTAGCGTTAGCGGGAAACAATGAGCAGTTCTTC
size: NA
V: TRBV7-7
J: TRBJ2-1
D: TRBD2

CDR3: CASSPGWEDEKLFF
DNA: TGTGCCAGCAGCCCAGGGTGGGAGGATGAAAAACTGTTTTTT
size: NA
V: TRBV11-1
J: TRBJ1-4
D: NA

CDR3: CASSLPGLAPNEQFF
DNA: TGCGCCAGCAGCCTTCCGGGACTAGCGCCCAATGAGCAGTTCTTC
size: NA
V: TRBV5-1
J: TRBJ2-1
D: TRBD2

CDR3: CASSPLPLGSDQPQHF
DNA: TGTGCCAGCTCACCCCTACCTCTCGGGTCTGATCAGCCCCAGCATTTT
size: NA
V: TRBV18
J: TRBJ1-5
D: NA

CDR3: CASSLDREYEQYF
DNA: TGTGCCAGTAGCCTGGACAGGGAATACGAGCAGTACTTC
size: NA
V: TRBV19
J: TRBJ2-7
D: TRBD1

CDR3: CASSFPWRLDPRETQYF
DNA: TGTGCCAGCAGCTTTCCCTGGCGCCTTGACCCAAGAGAGACCCAGTACTTC
size: many
V: TRBV7-8
J: TRBJ2-5
D: NA

CDR3: CASSLARGAAGSSNQPQHF
DNA: TGTGCCAGCAGCTTAGCCAGGGGCGCGGCTGGAAGTAGCAATCAGCCCCAGCATTTT
size: NA
V: TRBV7-9
J: TRBJ1-5
D: NA

CDR3: CASSLGGPNYGYTF
DNA: TGTGCCAGCAGCTTGGGAGGACCGAACTATGGCTACACCTTC
size: NA
V: TRBV5-4
J: TRBJ1-2
D: NA

CDR3: CASSLEGWTDTQYF
DNA: TGTGCCAGCAGCTTAGAAGGTTGGACAGATACGCAGTATTTT
size: NA
V: TRBV7-3
J: TRBJ2-3
D: NA

CDR3: CASSEGRVSTDTQYF
DNA: TGTGCCAGCAGTGAAGGGCGGGTTAGCACAGATACGCAGTATTTT
size: NA
V: TRBV6-4
J: TRBJ2-3
D: NA

CDR3: CASSSGTTTNYGYTF
DNA: TGTGCCAGCAGTTCGGGGACAACCACTAACTATGGCTACACCTTC
size: NA
V: TRBV6-5
J: TRBJ1-2
D: NA

CDR3: CASSLAGQAFYGYTF
DNA: TGTGCCAGCAGCTTAGCCGGCCAGGCATTCTATGGCTACACCTTC
size: NA
V: TRBV7-9
J: TRBJ1-2
D: NA

CDR3: CASRPTSSSGSYEQYF
DNA: TGTGCCAGCAGGCCGACTAGCTCTTCGGGCTCCTACGAGCAGTACTTC
size: NA
V: TRBV27
J: TRBJ2-7
D: TRBD2

CDR3: CASSWGTPGTEAFF
DNA: TGCGCCAGCAGCTGGGGGACCCCAGGCACTGAAGCTTTCTTT
size: NA
V: TRBV5-1
J: TRBJ1-1
D: NA

CDR3: CASSLRASGYFYNEQFF
DNA: TGTGCCAGCAGTTTAAGGGCTAGCGGGTACTTCTACAATGAGCAGTTCTTC
size: few
V: TRBV28
J: TRBJ2-1
D: TRBD2

CDR3: CASSRQGAYQPQHF
DNA: TGTGCCAGCAGCAGACAGGGCGCCTATCAGCCCCAGCATTTT
size: NA
V: TRBV2
J: TRBJ1-5
D: TRBD1

CDR3: CASSSSGTEVHTGELFF
DNA: TGTGCCAGCAGCTCCTCCGGGACCGAGGTCCACACCGGGGAGCTGTTTTTT
size: NA
V: TRBV4-2
J: TRBJ2-2
D: NA

CDR3: CASSLGGDSNQPQHF
DNA: TGTGCCAGCAGCTTGGGAGGGGATAGCAATCAGCCCCAGCATTTT
size: once
V: TRBV5-4
J: TRBJ1-5
D: NA

CDR3: CASSRRTGGSTDTQYF
DNA: TGTGCCAGCAGCAGACGGACAGGGGGAAGCACAGATACGCAGTATTTT
size: many
V: TRBV9
J: TRBJ2-3
D: TRBD1

CDR3: CASSFADKYEQYF
DNA: TGCGCCAGCAGCTTCGCCGATAAATACGAGCAGTACTTC
size: NA
V: TRBV5-1
J: TRBJ2-7
D: NA